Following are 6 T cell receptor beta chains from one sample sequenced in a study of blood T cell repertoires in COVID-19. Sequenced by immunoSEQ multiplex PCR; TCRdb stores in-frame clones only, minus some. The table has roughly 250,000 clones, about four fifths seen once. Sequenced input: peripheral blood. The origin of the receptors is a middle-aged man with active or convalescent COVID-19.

Here the CDR3 DNA reads TGTGCCTCCTCCTCGACAGGGGGCTCCTACGAGCAGTACTTC. Protein sequence: CASSSTGGSYEQYF. The chain uses TRBV27 and TRBJ2-7; 9 positions agree with TRBD1. The CDR3 has 14 amino acids. V trimming: 11 bases; J trimming: 0 bases; junction bases outside the gene matches: 8. CDR1 and CDR2 (germline): MNHEY, SMNVEV (reference sequence).

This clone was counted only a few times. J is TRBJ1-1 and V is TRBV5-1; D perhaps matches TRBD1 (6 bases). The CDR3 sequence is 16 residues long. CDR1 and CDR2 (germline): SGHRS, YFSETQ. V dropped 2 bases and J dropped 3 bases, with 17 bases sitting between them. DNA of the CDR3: TGCGCCAGCAGCTTAACAGGGACGGCCCTGGACACTGAAGCTTTCTTT. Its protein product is CASSLTGTALDTEAFF.

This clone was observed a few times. The DNA for the CDR3 is TGTGCCAGCAGCGTTTCAGGGTTAGGGAACACTGAAGCTTTCTTT. Amino acids: CASSVSGLGNTEAFF. The chain is built from TRBV9 and TRBJ1-1, with D perhaps matching TRBD1 (5 bases). CDR3 length: 15 residues. The germline gives CDR1 SGDLS, CDR2 YYNGEE. V was cut by 2 bases and J by 1 base, with 12 bases left in between.

As DNA, the CDR3 is TGTGCCAGCAGTAACGGACTTCCCTCGGGGGGCTACACCTTC. Translating gives CASSNGLPSGGYTF. The chain combines TRBV6-5 with TRBJ1-2; D remains ambiguous. V lost 5 bases to trimming and J lost 8 bases, with 18 bases between them. The CDR3 has 14 residues. Germline assignment: CDR1 MNHEY and CDR2 SVGAGI.

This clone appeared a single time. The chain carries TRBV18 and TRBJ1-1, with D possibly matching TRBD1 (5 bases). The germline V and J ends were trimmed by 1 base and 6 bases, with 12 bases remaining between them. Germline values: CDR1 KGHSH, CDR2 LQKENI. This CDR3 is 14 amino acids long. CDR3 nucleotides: TGTGCCAGCTCACCACGGAGGGAAGGGGCTGAAGCTTTCTTT. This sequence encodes CASSPRREGAEAFF.

CDR3: CASSRTGGVTGELFF. In DNA form, the CDR3 reads TGTGCCAGTAGTCGGACAGGGGGCGTCACCGGGGAGCTGTTTTTT. This chain uses TRBV19 with TRBJ2-2; TRBD1 aligns across 11 bases. This CDR3 comprises 15 residues. The V gene's germline CDR1 is LNHDA and CDR2 SQIVND (reference sequence). V lost 5 bases to trimming and J lost 4 bases; unmatched junction nucleotides: 3.